These 31 T cell receptor beta chains originate from one sample sequenced in a study of CD8 T cells in Susac syndrome. Random hexamers primed reverse transcription of about 0.45 to 1 ug RNA. MiXCR was run by TCRdb on the immunoSEQ multiplex PCR reads, yielding one entry per CDR3 protein. The profile covers 150,000 to 200,000 distinct CDR3 sequences, with about 90% appearing a single time and around 0.087% taken by the ten largest. The sequenced material came from CD4+ T cells from PBMCs. The receptors originated from a human donor in good health.

J is TRBJ2-1 and V is TRBV2; the match to TRBD1 covers 7 bases. Losses at the gene ends were 4 bases for V and 9 bases for J; bases not matched to a gene: 3. Germline V gives CDR1 SNHLY, CDR2 FYNNEI. The CDR3 extends over 12 amino acids. The DNA for the CDR3 is TGTGCCAGCAGTGGACAGGGCCGTGAGCAGTTCTTC. Its protein is CASSGQGREQFF.

Note on this clonotype: At one end, the junction sequence differs from germline, possibly due to a read error. The chain uses TRBV7-7 and TRBJ2-5; 10 bases are a match to TRBD2. CDR1 and CDR2 from the germline V gene are SSHAT and FNYEAQ (reference sequence). The CDR3 spans 14 residues. CDR3: CASSWTSGKETQYF. DNA of the CDR3: TGTGCTAGCAGTTGGACTAGCGGTAAAGAGACCCAGTACTTC.

For the CDR3, the DNA is TGTGCCAGCAGTGAACAGGGCAGCCTTAGCAATCAGCCCCAGCATTTT. This gives the protein CASSEQGSLSNQPQHF. This chain links TRBV2 with TRBJ1-5; a weak D match, TRBD1 (5 bases). V lost 2 bases and J lost 0, with 11 bases in between. Germline V gene sequence: CDR1 SNHLY, CDR2 FYNNEI. CDR3 length: 16 amino acids.

This clonotype was found a few times. The V gene is TRBV4-3, the J gene TRBJ2-1; 9 bases are a match to TRBD1. With 1 base clipped from V and 8 bases from J, the junction kept 6 bases outside the gene matches. CDR1 and CDR2 (germline): LGHNA, YSLEER. The CDR3 length is 15 residues. As DNA, the CDR3 is TGCGCCAGCAGCCAAGTGGGGACAGGGATATATGAGCAGTTCTTC. Translated: CASSQVGTGIYEQFF.

This chain connects TRBV13 to TRBJ1-2, with 9 bases that match TRBD1. V gave up 5 bases and J gave up 7 bases; unmatched junction bases: 8. Per the germline V gene, CDR1 is PRHDT and CDR2 is FYEKMQ (reference sequence). CDR3 length: 14 amino acids. The CDR3 DNA sequence: TGTGCCAGCAGCAGGGACAGGGTCTATTCTGGCTACACCTTC. Translated: CASSRDRVYSGYTF.

This chain connects TRBV7-2 to TRBJ1-1, with D possibly matching TRBD1 (5 bases). The CDR3 consists of 13 residues. V lost 1 base to trimming and J lost 4 bases, with 7 bases between them. Per the germline V gene, CDR1 is SGHTA and CDR2 is FQGNSA. Here the CDR3 reads CASSLGGTTEAFF. CDR3 in DNA: TGTGCCAGCAGCTTAGGAGGGACCACTGAAGCTTTCTTT.

This sequence joins TRBV7-2 and TRBJ2-5, with 12 bases identical to TRBD2. The CDR3 runs 16 residues. Germline values: CDR1 SGHTA, CDR2 FQGNSA. Losses at the gene ends were 3 bases for V and 1 base for J; bases not matched to a gene: 3. The CDR3 loop is CASSLGLAGLQETQYF. CDR3 coding DNA: TGTGCCAGCAGCTTGGGACTAGCGGGTCTCCAAGAGACCCAGTACTTC.

V usage is TRBV10-3 and J usage is TRBJ2-1, with TRBD2 matching 10 bases. The CDR3 runs to 14 residues. CDR1 is ENHRY and CDR2 is SYGVKD in the germline V gene. The V segment lost 4 bases and the J segment 7 bases; nucleotides outside the gene matches: 4. CDR3 protein: CAISAQREGNEQFF. As DNA, the CDR3 is TGTGCCATCAGTGCTCAGCGGGAGGGGAATGAGCAGTTCTTC.

This clonotype was found once. This sequence joins TRBV28 and TRBJ2-6; no firm D call. This CDR3 spans 16 amino acids. V gave up 7 bases and J gave up 0 bases, with 13 bases separating them. Germline-derived CDR1 and CDR2 are MDHEN and SYDVKM. The CDR3 DNA reads as TGTGCCAGCAACGCATACGAAGGCTCTGGGGCCAACGTCCTGACTTTC. Its translation is CASNAYEGSGANVLTF.

The V call is TRBV6-6, the J call TRBJ2-1; 12 nucleotides match TRBD2. V lost 7 bases and J lost 3; bases outside the gene matches: 4. CDR1 and CDR2 (germline): MNHNY, SVGAGI (reference sequence). The length of the CDR3 is 15 residues. CDR3 loop: CASTRTSGNYNEQFF. For the CDR3, the DNA is TGTGCCAGCACCAGGACTAGCGGGAACTACAATGAGCAGTTCTTC.

This rearrangement joins TRBV12-3 or TRBV12-4 to TRBJ2-1, with 11 bases fitting TRBD2. V trimming: 8 bases; J trimming: 6 bases; junction bases outside the gene matches: 6. The length of the CDR3 is 14 residues. This CDR3 is CASGLAGGGNEQFF. DNA for the CDR3: TGTGCCAGCGGTCTAGCGGGAGGAGGCAATGAGCAGTTCTTC.

V usage is TRBV4-1 and J usage is TRBJ2-1; no reliable D call. Germline-derived CDR1 and CDR2 are MGHRA and YSYEKL. The CDR3 is made up of 16 amino acids. V lost 1 base and J lost 2, with 12 bases in between. CDR3 residues: CASSQVRLLTYNEQFF. CDR3 sequence (DNA): TGCGCCAGCAGCCAAGTGCGTCTCCTCACCTACAATGAGCAGTTCTTC.

The genes are TRBV3-1 and TRBJ2-3; 7 bases align to TRBD2. This CDR3 is built from 14 residues. Trimming took 10 bases from V and 0 from J; bases not matched to a gene: 7. Germline lookup yields CDR1 LGHDT and CDR2 YNNKEL (reference sequence). The CDR3 nucleotides are TGTGCCACCGCCCGGACTAGGAGCACAGATACGCAGTATTTT. This sequence encodes CATARTRSTDTQYF.

CDR3 amino acids: CATSMRLEGTGELFF. DNA of the CDR3: TGTGCCACCAGCATGAGACTAGAAGGAACCGGGGAGCTGTTTTTT. The chain employs TRBV15 and TRBJ2-2; D might be TRBD2 (6 bases). The CDR3 is 15 residues long. Germline V gene lookup returns CDR1 LNHNV and CDR2 YYDKDF (reference sequence). Deletions cut 4 bases from V and 5 bases from J, with 14 bases between.

The chain has TRBV19 and TRBJ1-4, with unresolved D. The V end lost 3 bases, the J end lost 7 bases, and 15 bases lay between the germline ends. The CDR3 is 15 amino acids. CDR1 is LNHDA, CDR2 SQIVND, per germline (reference sequence). The CDR3: CASSIRGGGSEKLFF. In DNA form, the CDR3 reads TGTGCCAGTAGTATTCGAGGCGGAGGGTCTGAAAAACTGTTTTTT.

Only one count was recorded for this clonotype. The chain links TRBV29-1 to TRBJ2-2, with D unclear. CDR1 is SQVTM, CDR2 ANQGSEA, per germline. V dropped 4 bases and J dropped 4 bases, with 10 bases sitting between them. There are 13 residues in the CDR3. The CDR3 nucleotides read TGCAGCGTTGCCGGTCCGGCCACCGGGGAGCTGTTTTTT. This encodes CSVAGPATGELFF.

The V call is TRBV20-1, the J call TRBJ1-5; the match to TRBD1 covers 11 bases. The CDR3 sequence is 14 residues long. Germline-derived CDR1 and CDR2 are DFQATT and SNEGSKA (reference sequence). The trim removed 1 base at V and 8 bases at J, leaving 4 bases unmatched. CDR3 in DNA: TGCAGTGCTAGAGTCGGGACAGGGGGAGAGCCCCAGCATTTT. It translates to CSARVGTGGEPQHF.

This clonotype was detected once. The chain is built from TRBV6-2 or TRBV6-3 and TRBJ2-5; D not resolved. Germline-derived CDR1 and CDR2 are MNHEY and SVGEGT. The germline V and J ends were trimmed by 2 bases and 2 bases, with 6 bases remaining between them. This CDR3 has 13 amino acids. CDR3 sequence (DNA): TGTGCCAGCAGTTACGACATTCAAGAGACCCAGTACTTC. This sequence encodes CASSYDIQETQYF.

CDR3 DNA: TGCGCCAGCAGCTTGGGGGCAGTAGGCTATGGCTACACCTTC. It codes for CASSLGAVGYGYTF. The V gene is TRBV5-1, the J gene TRBJ1-2; D is uncertain. Per the germline V gene, CDR1 is SGHRS and CDR2 is YFSETQ. The CDR3 is 14 amino acids. The V and J ends lost 0 bases and 4 bases respectively, with 10 bases between them.

CDR3 bases: TGTGCCAGCAGCTTAGATAGAACGGGGGGGCGGGAGCAGTTCTTC. Its translation is CASSLDRTGGREQFF. The V call is TRBV11-2, the J call TRBJ2-1; 8 bases line up with TRBD2. Germline lookup yields CDR1 SGHAT and CDR2 FQNNGV. V lost 0 bases and J lost 10; bases outside the gene matches: 8. This CDR3 spans 15 amino acids. Supplemented by reference TRBV11-2 and TRBJ2-1, the full variable domain reads EAGVAQSPRYKIIEKRQSVAFWCNPISGHATLYWYQQILGQGPKLLIQFQNNGVVDDSQLPKDRFSAERLKGVDSTLKIQPAKLEDSAVYLCASSLDRTGGREQFFGPGTRLTVL.

This clonotype was observed a handful of times. The gene calls are TRBV7-6 and TRBJ2-7; maybe TRBD1 (5 bases). The V end lost 2 bases, the J end lost 6 bases, and 23 bases lay between the germline ends. This CDR3 has 17 amino acids. Germline CDR1 and CDR2: SGHVS and FNYEAQ. The CDR3 DNA sequence: TGTGCCAGCAGCTTAAGAGCCAGGGAAGTCCTATCCGTCGAGCAGTACTTC. Its translation is CASSLRAREVLSVEQYF.

The rearrangement links TRBV7-8 to TRBJ1-4; D is uncertain. Germline CDR1 reads SGHVS; CDR2 reads FQNEAQ. V was trimmed by 5 bases and J by 3 bases, leaving 13 bases between them. The length of the CDR3 is 15 residues. CDR3 sequence (DNA): TGTGCCAGCAGCCCATTAAGGATTCCTAATGAAAAACTGTTTTTT. Amino acid sequence: CASSPLRIPNEKLFF.

This chain connects TRBV3-1 to TRBJ2-7, with a tentative D call TRBD2 (5 bases). V was shortened by 1 base and J by 1 base, with 8 bases between the two germline ends. Per the germline V gene, CDR1 is LGHDT and CDR2 is YNNKEL (reference sequence). This CDR3 has 14 amino acids. The CDR3 sequence: CASSQGTGSYEQYF. CDR3 sequence (DNA): TGTGCCAGCAGCCAAGGAACGGGGTCCTACGAGCAGTACTTC.

This clonotype has just one count. The V call is TRBV25-1, the J call TRBJ1-1, with D possibly matching TRBD1 (5 bases). V was clipped by 5 bases and J by 1 base, with 11 bases between them. Germline-derived CDR1 and CDR2 are MGHDK and SYGVNS. The CDR3 is 14 residues long. CDR3 region: CASSIQVGNTEAFF. The CDR3 bases are TGTGCCAGCAGTATACAGGTTGGGAACACTGAAGCTTTCTTT.

The sample holds one count of this clonotype. The J gene is TRBJ2-3, the V gene TRBV7-8; D might be TRBD2 (6 bases). The CDR3 spans 15 residues. Germline loops: CDR1 SGHVS, CDR2 FQNEAQ. Trimming shortened V by 5 bases and J by 0 bases, and 12 bases separated the two germline ends. CDR3 DNA: TGTGCCAGCAGCCGCCAAGGGACTAGCACAGATACGCAGTATTTT. Amino acids: CASSRQGTSTDTQYF.

The rearrangement uses TRBV4-1 and TRBJ2-3; no firm D call. V was shortened by 3 bases and J by 4 bases, with 11 bases between the two germline ends. The germline gives CDR1 MGHRA, CDR2 YSYEKL. This CDR3 region has 14 residues. CDR3 region: CASSQASTPDTQYF. Here the CDR3 DNA reads TGCGCCAGCAGCCAGGCCTCCACCCCAGATACGCAGTATTTT.

V and J are TRBV12-3 or TRBV12-4 and TRBJ2-4; D may be TRBD1 (6 bases). Between the trimmed V and J ends, which lost 3 bases and 6 bases, there was a span of 9 bases. This CDR3 has 13 amino acids. This CDR3 is CASSLGQGNIQYF. Here the CDR3 DNA reads TGTGCCAGCAGTTTGGGACAAGGAAACATTCAGTACTTC.

The rearrangement joins TRBV7-9 to TRBJ2-7, with TRBD1 identical over 8 bases. This CDR3 is 16 amino acids long. In germline, CDR1 is SEHNR, CDR2 FQNEAQ (reference sequence). The J segment lost 0 bases and the V segment lost 4 bases, leaving 8 bases of the junction unmatched. The CDR3 coding sequence is TGTGCCAGCAGCTCACCACGGGACAGGAACTCCTACGAGCAGTACTTC. Protein product: CASSSPRDRNSYEQYF.

The chain combines TRBV6-1 with TRBJ2-3; 8 positions match TRBD1. V shed 10 bases and J 0 bases; nucleotides not matched to a gene: 6. This CDR3 is built from 14 residues. Germline loops: CDR1 MNHNS, CDR2 SASEGT. The CDR3 sequence is CATRTGLSTDTQYF. The CDR3, as DNA: TGTGCCACCAGGACAGGGCTTAGCACAGATACGCAGTATTTT.

This clonotype was picked up one time. The V call is TRBV6-5, the J call TRBJ2-5; the D call may be TRBD1 or TRBD2 (6 bases each). The CDR3 runs to 14 residues. Germline CDR1 MNHEY, CDR2 SVGAGI. Trimming left V 6 bases short and J 5 bases short, with 16 bases between. The CDR3 DNA sequence: TGTGCCAGCAGAAGACAGGACTATAGGGAGACCCAGTACTTC. This sequence encodes CASRRQDYRETQYF.

This rearrangement joins TRBV7-8 to TRBJ1-1; the match to TRBD1 covers 9 bases. The CDR3 loop spans 14 amino acids. Germline V gene lookup returns CDR1 SGHVS and CDR2 FQNEAQ. Trimming cost V 2 bases and J 5 bases; bases outside gene matches: 3. This CDR3 reads CASSLNRGRTEAFF. The CDR3 DNA is TGTGCCAGCAGCTTAAACAGGGGGCGGACTGAAGCTTTCTTT.